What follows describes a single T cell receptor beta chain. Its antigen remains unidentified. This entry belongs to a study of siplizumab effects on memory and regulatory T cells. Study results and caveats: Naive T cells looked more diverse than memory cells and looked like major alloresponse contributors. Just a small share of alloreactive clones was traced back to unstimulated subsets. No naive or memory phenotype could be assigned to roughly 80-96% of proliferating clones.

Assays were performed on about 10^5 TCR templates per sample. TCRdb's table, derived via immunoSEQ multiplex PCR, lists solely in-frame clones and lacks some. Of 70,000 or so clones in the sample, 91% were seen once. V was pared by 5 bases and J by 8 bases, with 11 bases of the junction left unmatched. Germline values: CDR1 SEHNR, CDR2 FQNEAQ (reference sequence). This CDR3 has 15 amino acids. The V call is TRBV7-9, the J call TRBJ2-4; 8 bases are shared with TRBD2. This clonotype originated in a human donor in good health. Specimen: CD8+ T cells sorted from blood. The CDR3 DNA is TGTGCCAGCAGCAACAGGGAGGTACTAGCGGACATTCAGTACTTC. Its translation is CASSNREVLADIQYF.